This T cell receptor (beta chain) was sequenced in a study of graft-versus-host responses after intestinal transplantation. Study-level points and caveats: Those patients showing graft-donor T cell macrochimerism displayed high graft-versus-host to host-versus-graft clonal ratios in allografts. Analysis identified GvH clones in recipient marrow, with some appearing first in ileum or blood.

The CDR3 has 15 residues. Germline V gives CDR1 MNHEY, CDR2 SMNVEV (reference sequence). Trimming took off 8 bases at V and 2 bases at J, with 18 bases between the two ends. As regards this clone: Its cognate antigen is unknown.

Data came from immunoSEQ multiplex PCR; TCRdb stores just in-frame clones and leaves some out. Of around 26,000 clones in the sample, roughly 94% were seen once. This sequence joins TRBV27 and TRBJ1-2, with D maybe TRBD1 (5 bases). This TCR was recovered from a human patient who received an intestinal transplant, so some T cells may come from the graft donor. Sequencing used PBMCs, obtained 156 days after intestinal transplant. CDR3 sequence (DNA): TGTGCCAGCCGAATCACCGGGACGCAAAACTATGGCTACACCTTC. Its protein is CASRITGTQNYGYTF.